A selection of T cell receptor beta chains follows, all from one sample in a study of blood T cell repertoires in COVID-19. The repertoire was sequenced with immunoSEQ multiplex PCR; TCRdb's copy has only in-frame clones and lacks some. Of roughly 78,000 clones listed, approximately 87% were seen once; the top ten hold roughly 20%. The sequencing input was peripheral blood. These receptors all stem from a woman older than 75 with acute or convalescent COVID-19. Both conserved end residues are part of each CDR3. D genes are given only for firm matches. Size values are once, few and many counts, or a class for expanded clones, and some rows have none.

clone size	D gene	V gene	J gene	CDR3 protein	CDR3 DNA
.	TRBD1	TRBV19	TRBJ1-2	CASSKPGQGANGYTF	TGTGCCAGTAGTAAACCGGGACAGGGGGCTAATGGCTACACCTTC
.	TRBD2	TRBV28	TRBJ2-1	CASKRPGRDLTINEQFF	TGTGCCAGCAAACGACCCGGGAGGGACCTCACGATCAATGAGCAGTTCTTC
.	TRBD1	TRBV2	TRBJ2-3	CASSVKARGLGTDTQYF	TGTGCCAGCAGTGTCAAAGCCAGGGGGCTAGGCACAGATACGCAGTATTTT
.	TRBD2	TRBV5-1	TRBJ2-5	CASSLAGRDQETQYF	TGCGCCAGCAGCTTGGCGGGGAGGGACCAAGAGACCCAGTACTTC
.	.	TRBV6-5	TRBJ1-6	CASSYLQGNSPLHF	TGTGCCAGCAGTTATTTGCAGGGGAATTCACCCCTCCACTTT
.	TRBD2	TRBV7-8	TRBJ2-4	CASSFEGLAGGPKKNIQYF	TGTGCCAGCAGCTTCGAAGGACTAGCGGGAGGGCCCAAGAAAAACATTCAGTACTTC
.	.	TRBV6-5	TRBJ1-1	CASSPQGTEAFF	TGTGCCAGCAGCCCCCAGGGGACTGAAGCTTTCTTT
few	.	TRBV5-8	TRBJ1-5	CASSWAGNQPQHF	TGTGCCAGCAGCTGGGCGGGTAATCAGCCCCAGCATTTT
.	.	TRBV6-6	TRBJ2-3	CASLRQGTDTQYF	TGTGCCAGCTTGCGACAGGGCACAGATACGCAGTATTTT
.	.	TRBV24-1	TRBJ2-1	CATSDPRSGLKVDEQFF	TGTGCCACCAGTGATCCCCGAAGCGGGCTGAAAGTGGATGAGCAGTTCTTC
.	.	TRBV19	TRBJ1-1	CASSMSGAPTEAFF	TGTGCCAGTAGTATGTCAGGGGCGCCCACTGAAGCTTTCTTT
.	TRBD1	TRBV5-6	TRBJ2-7	CASSLDRGQQYF	TGTGCCAGCAGCTTGGACAGGGGCCAGCAGTACTTC
.	TRBD2	TRBV5-1	TRBJ2-7	CASSLSGGSYEQYF	TGCGCCAGCAGCTTGTCGGGAGGTTCCTACGAGCAGTACTTC
.	.	TRBV5-5	TRBJ2-1	CASSLLAAEYNEQFF	TGTGCCAGCAGCTTGTTAGCCGCTGAATACAATGAGCAGTTCTTC
once	.	TRBV18	TRBJ2-2	CASSPTAALAGNTGELFF	TGTGCCAGCTCACCAACCGCAGCCCTCGCAGGGAACACCGGGGAGCTGTTTTTT
.	TRBD2	TRBV20-1	TRBJ2-7	CSASWGGLAGVGEQYF	TGCAGTGCTAGTTGGGGCGGACTAGCGGGAGTGGGCGAGCAGTACTTC
.	TRBD1	TRBV5-1	TRBJ1-2	CASSPRTGEGYTF	TGCGCCAGCAGCCCAAGGACAGGGGAGGGCTACACCTTC
.	TRBD1	TRBV7-9	TRBJ1-4	CASSPWTGAEKLFF	TGTGCCAGCAGCCCTTGGACAGGGGCTGAAAAACTGTTTTTT
few	TRBD1	TRBV6-4	TRBJ2-3	CASSARQGADTQYF	TGTGCCAGCAGTGCCCGGCAGGGGGCAGATACGCAGTATTTT
few	.	TRBV2	TRBJ1-5	CASSGSESSNQPQHF	TGTGCCAGCAGTGGCTCAGAATCCAGCAATCAGCCCCAGCATTTT
.	.	TRBV30	TRBJ1-1	CAWRGEKRTEAFF	TGTGCCTGGAGGGGCGAAAAACGGACTGAAGCTTTCTTT
.	.	TRBV9	TRBJ1-1	CASSRLDTVNTEAFF	TGTGCCAGCAGTCGACTGGACACCGTGAACACTGAAGCTTTCTTT
.	.	TRBV13	TRBJ2-3	CASSPSRGVGTDTQYF	TGTGCCAGCAGCCCCTCCAGGGGGGTGGGCACAGATACGCAGTATTTT
.	TRBD2	TRBV3-1/TRBV3-2	TRBJ2-7	CASSQDTSGGIYEQYF	TGTGCCAGCAGCCAAGATACTAGCGGGGGAATCTACGAGCAGTACTTC
.	TRBD1	TRBV3-1/TRBV3-2	TRBJ2-3	CASSPWDRGTDTQYF	TGTGCCAGCAGCCCTTGGGACAGGGGCACAGATACGCAGTATTTT
.	.	TRBV7-8	TRBJ2-7	CASSLGAQGPYEQYF	TGTGCCAGCAGCTTAGGGGCCCAGGGGCCCTACGAGCAGTACTTC
once	.	TRBV9	TRBJ1-2	CASSVAVDTDYGYTF	TGTGCCAGCAGCGTAGCAGTGGACACTGATTATGGCTACACCTTC
once	TRBD2	TRBV30	TRBJ2-7	CAWTSGGYEQYF	TGTGCCTGGACGTCGGGGGGGTACGAGCAGTACTTC
.	TRBD2	TRBV9	TRBJ2-1	CASSLLGGTSLSNEQFF	TGTGCCAGCAGCCTCCTAGGGGGGACTAGCCTTTCCAATGAGCAGTTCTTC
.	.	TRBV18	TRBJ1-2	CASSPGQNYGYTF	TGTGCCAGCTCGCCCGGACAAAACTATGGCTACACCTTC